Listed below are T cell receptor beta chains from one sample, sequenced in a study of CD8+CD57+ T cells in acquired aplastic anemia. Using its own MiXCR run on the reads, TCRdb lists one record per CDR3 protein. The table shows roughly 290,000 distinct CDR3 sequences, with roughly 59% occurring only once. The specimen was sorted CD4+, CD8+, or CD8+CD57+ T cells (not recorded which) from PBMCs. All receptors come from a human donor with aplastic anemia. CDR3s include the opening cysteine and the closing phenylalanine or tryptophan. The D gene is left open where the match is weak. Only some rows state a clone size, as once, few, many or a class for expanded clones.

TRBJ1-5,-,-,TRBV24-1,CATSDRPTVGNQPQHF,TGTGCCACCAGTGATCGGCCCACCGTAGGCAATCAGCCCCAGCATTTT
TRBJ1-5,-,-,TRBV2,CASSQDRSNQPQHF,TGTGCCAGCAGTCAAGACAGAAGCAATCAGCCCCAGCATTTT
TRBJ2-5,-,-,TRBV7-3,CASSQGSIGGVQETQYF,TGTGCCAGCAGCCAGGGTTCAATCGGGGGAGTTCAAGAGACCCAGTACTTC
TRBJ1-1,-,many,TRBV2,CASSPNTEAFF,TGTGCCAGCAGTCCAAACACTGAAGCTTTCTTT
TRBJ2-6,-,-,TRBV11-2,CASSRRRAISGANVLTF,TGTGCCAGCAGCCGCCGGAGGGCAATCTCTGGGGCCAACGTCCTGACTTTC
TRBJ2-3,-,-,TRBV20-1,CSARVRISTDTQYF,TGCAGTGCTAGAGTTAGGATTAGCACAGATACGCAGTATTTT
TRBJ1-2,-,-,TRBV7-2,CASSLVQGYGYTF,TGTGCCAGCAGCTTAGTACAGGGCTATGGCTACACCTTC
TRBJ2-3,TRBD1,-,TRBV7-9,CASSLFGRGRTDTQYF,TGTGCCAGCAGCTTATTTGGCAGGGGGCGCACAGATACGCAGTATTTT
TRBJ1-2,-,many,TRBV6-6,CASSLSRNYGYTF,TGTGCCAGCAGCCTTAGCCGTAACTATGGCTACACCTTC
TRBJ1-6,TRBD1,many,TRBV20-1,CSARDRYTGTGIF,TGCAGTGCTAGAGATCGTTATACCGGGACAGGCATCTTT
TRBJ2-3,-,-,TRBV5-5,CASSLGGVGDTQYF,TGTGCCAGCAGCTTAGGAGGTGTGGGAGATACGCAGTATTTT
TRBJ1-2,-,-,TRBV3-1,CASSQVSAGSSYGYTF,TGTGCCAGCAGCCAAGTGTCAGCAGGATCTAGCTATGGCTACACCTTC
TRBJ2-7,-,-,TRBV7-6,CASSLVRGAGEQYF,TGTGCCAGCAGCTTAGTTCGTGGGGCTGGCGAGCAGTACTTC
TRBJ1-1,-,few,TRBV12-3/TRBV12-4,CASGGGWGTEAFF,TGTGCCAGTGGCGGGGGCTGGGGCACTGAAGCTTTCTTT
TRBJ1-3,-,once,TRBV15,CATSRDSTF,TGTGCCACCAGCAGAGATTCGACATTT
TRBJ1-2,-,-,TRBV14,CASSQGLRRGYTF,TGTGCCAGCAGCCAAGGGCTCCGGCGAGGCTACACCTTC
TRBJ2-7,-,many,TRBV5-8,CASSLDGREFYEQYF,TGTGCCAGCAGCTTGGACGGACGGGAATTTTACGAGCAGTACTTC
TRBJ1-1,-,few,TRBV20-1,CSARDRANTEAFF,TGCAGTGCCAGAGACAGAGCGAACACTGAAGCTTTCTTT
TRBJ2-7,TRBD1,-,TRBV2,CASSSDRAHEQYF,TGTGCCAGCAGCTCGGACAGGGCCCACGAGCAGTACTTC
TRBJ2-7,-,-,TRBV5-1,CASSLALWQSYEQYF,TGCGCCAGCAGCTTGGCCTTGTGGCAGTCCTACGAGCAGTACTTC
TRBJ2-7,-,-,TRBV2,CASRSGGEFYEQYF,TGTGCCAGCAGATCGGGCGGAGAGTTCTACGAGCAGTACTTC
TRBJ2-1,TRBD2,-,TRBV10-3,CASGLAGEDGQFF,TGTGCCAGCGGACTAGCGGGAGAAGATGGGCAGTTCTTC
TRBJ1-2,TRBD1,many,TRBV6-6,CASSYLGQGRSGYTF,TGTGCCAGCAGTTATTTGGGACAGGGTCGAAGTGGCTACACCTTC
TRBJ1-2,-,once,TRBV19,CASSISFGGSNYGYTF,TGTGCCAGTAGTATAAGTTTTGGGGGTTCTAACTATGGCTACACCTTC
TRBJ2-1,-,few,TRBV10-3,CASVDDYNEQFF,TGTGCCAGCGTTGACGATTACAATGAGCAGTTCTTC
TRBJ2-4,-,-,TRBV15,CATSRDFGGLMVDIQYF,TGTGCCACCAGCAGAGATTTCGGGGGGCTAATGGTTGACATTCAGTACTTC
TRBJ1-6,TRBD1,-,TRBV7-4,CASSGDRGRNSPLHF,TGTGCCAGCAGCGGCGACAGGGGGCGAAATTCACCCCTCCACTTT
TRBJ2-7,-,-,TRBV3-1,CASSLPGRGNPYKQYF,TGTGCCAGCAGCCTCCCGGGACGGGGTAACCCCTACAAGCAGTACTTC
TRBJ1-3,-,many,TRBV20-1,CSARQASSGNTIYF,TGCAGTGCTAGACAGGCAAGCTCTGGAAACACCATATATTTT
TRBJ1-1,-,many,TRBV5-4,CASSAGPQVTEAFF,TGTGCCAGCAGCGCGGGACCCCAGGTCACTGAAGCTTTCTTT
TRBJ2-3,-,once,TRBV5-1,CASSELDTQYF,TGCGCCAGCAGCGAGTTAGATACGCAGTATTTT
TRBJ1-2,-,-,TRBV10-3,CATTAQGYGYTF,TGTGCCACCACGGCACAGGGCTATGGCTACACCTTC
TRBJ1-3,-,many,TRBV12-3/TRBV12-4,CASRQTDGNTIYF,TGTGCCAGCAGGCAGACAGATGGAAACACCATATATTTT
TRBJ2-7,TRBD2,-,TRBV7-9,CASSPGLAGTFQSYEQYF,TGTGCCAGCAGCCCCGGACTAGCGGGAACGTTCCAATCCTACGAGCAGTACTTC
TRBJ1-6,TRBD1,-,TRBV15,CATSSQTGVAPLHF,TGTGCCACCAGCAGCCAAACAGGGGTTGCACCCCTCCACTTT
TRBJ1-1,TRBD1,many,TRBV2,CASSRQGGTEAFF,TGTGCCAGCAGCAGACAGGGTGGCACTGAAGCTTTCTTT
TRBJ2-3,TRBD2,once,TRBV5-1,CASSPGTSGGPTDTQYF,TGCGCCAGCAGCCCCGGGACTAGCGGGGGCCCCACAGATACGCAGTATTTT
TRBJ2-7,-,many,TRBV19,CASSQSRGYEQYF,TGTGCCAGTAGCCAAAGTAGGGGCTACGAGCAGTACTTC
TRBJ1-6,TRBD1,many,TRBV10-2,CASSEQGNWGSPLHF,TGCGCCAGCAGTGAACAGGGGAATTGGGGATCACCCCTCCACTTT
TRBJ2-7,TRBD2,many,TRBV5-1,CASSYSLAGANYEQYF,TGCGCCAGCAGTTATAGTCTAGCGGGGGCGAACTACGAGCAGTACTTC
TRBJ2-5,-,-,TRBV15,CATSRHQGTQYF,TGTGCCACCAGCAGACACCAGGGGACCCAGTACTTC
TRBJ1-1,TRBD1,few,TRBV12-3/TRBV12-4,CASSFRQGDTEAFF,TGTGCCAGCAGTTTCCGACAGGGGGACACTGAAGCTTTCTTT
TRBJ2-1,TRBD2,-,TRBV19,CASSMGRGSQVRSNEQFF,TGTGCCAGTAGTATGGGGAGGGGTAGTCAAGTTAGGTCCAATGAGCAGTTCTTC
TRBJ1-1,TRBD1,many,TRBV3-1,CASSPPDRAGAFF,TGTGCCAGCAGCCCCCCTGACAGGGCGGGAGCTTTCTTT
TRBJ2-5,-,-,TRBV15,CATSRGRGDGQETQYF,TGTGCCACCAGCAGAGGTCGAGGGGACGGACAAGAGACCCAGTACTTC
TRBJ2-3,-,-,TRBV7-2,CASDPGLTDTQYF,TGTGCCAGCGACCCCGGACTCACAGATACGCAGTATTTT
TRBJ1-2,-,-,TRBV7-9,CASSLEGVDGYTF,TGTGCCAGCAGCTTGGAAGGGGTCGACGGCTACACCTTC
TRBJ2-1,-,-,TRBV7-9,CASSLGSYEQFF,TGTGCCAGCAGCTTGGGCAGTTATGAGCAGTTCTTC
TRBJ1-1,-,-,TRBV7-8,CASMGAEAFF,TGTGCCAGCATGGGGGCTGAAGCTTTCTTT
TRBJ2-7,-,many,TRBV3-1,CASSQGEREQYF,TGTGCCAGCAGCCAAGGGGAAAGGGAGCAGTACTTC
TRBJ2-7,-,-,TRBV7-9,CASSPAPASYEQYF,TGTGCCAGCAGCCCCGCCCCGGCCTCCTACGAGCAGTACTTC
TRBJ1-6,-,-,TRBV12-3/TRBV12-4,CASSFTGQGRSPLHF,TGTGCCAGCAGTTTCACAGGACAAGGGCGTTCACCCCTCCACTTT
TRBJ2-2,TRBD2,many,TRBV11-2,CASSSLAGATGELFF,TGTGCCAGCAGCTCTCTAGCGGGGGCCACCGGGGAGCTGTTTTTT
TRBJ2-1,TRBD2,many,TRBV19,CASMVVAGREQFF,TGTGCCAGTATGGTGGTAGCGGGACGGGAGCAGTTCTTC
TRBJ1-2,-,-,TRBV20-1,CSADTSSPLYGYTF,TGCAGTGCTGATACGTCCTCCCCCCTCTATGGCTACACCTTC